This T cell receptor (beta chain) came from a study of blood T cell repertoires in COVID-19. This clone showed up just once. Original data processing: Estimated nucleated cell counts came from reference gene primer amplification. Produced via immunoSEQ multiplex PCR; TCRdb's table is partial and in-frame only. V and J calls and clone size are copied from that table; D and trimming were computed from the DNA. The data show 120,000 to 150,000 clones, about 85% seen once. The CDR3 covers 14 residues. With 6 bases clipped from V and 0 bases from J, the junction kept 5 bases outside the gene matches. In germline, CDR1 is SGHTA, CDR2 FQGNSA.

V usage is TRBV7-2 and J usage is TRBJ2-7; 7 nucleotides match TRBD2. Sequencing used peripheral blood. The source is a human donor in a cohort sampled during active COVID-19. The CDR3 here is CASRISGASYEQYF. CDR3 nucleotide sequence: TGTGCCAGCAGAATAAGCGGGGCCTCCTACGAGCAGTACTTC.